The next 17 T cell receptor beta chains were all read from a single sample in a study of low-dose radiotherapy and immunotherapy resistance in tumors. Covering alpha and beta chains, TRAV- and TRBV-specific primers were used for the first-strand cDNA. Over around 19 PCR cycles, TCRs were amplified from a constant-region primer and V-primer adapter. Using its own MiXCR run on the reads, TCRdb lists one record per CDR3 protein. The data contain 30,000 to 50,000 distinct CDR3 sequences, roughly 31% of them seen just once; the ten biggest clones take up roughly 4%. Regarding time point: before trial treatment. The starting material was PBMCs, obtained before treatment. The origin of the receptors is a male donor with gallbladder cancer.

This clonotype was counted at least ten times. V is TRBV14 and J is TRBJ2-5; D not resolved. Trimming removed 1 base from V and 4 bases from J, with 4 bases in between. The CDR3 is 12 amino acids. The germline V gene has CDR1 SGHDN and CDR2 FVKESK. CDR3 sequence reads: CASSQVRETQYF. The CDR3 nucleotides read TGTGCCAGCAGCCAAGTGCGAGAGACCCAGTACTTC.

The gene calls are TRBV7-2 and TRBJ1-5, with a tentative D call TRBD1 (6 bases). The CDR3 extends over 15 amino acids. The germline V gene has CDR1 SGHTA and CDR2 FQGNSA. Trimming took off 5 bases at V and 6 bases at J, with 17 bases between the two ends. In nucleotides, the CDR3 is TGTGCCAGCAGCCAAGGGAGGTTCAGGGGTCAGCCCCAGCATTTT. It yields the protein CASSQGRFRGQPQHF.

This clonotype appeared many times. The genes are TRBV12-5 and TRBJ1-1; D may be TRBD1 (5 bases). This CDR3 comprises 13 residues. Germline V CDR1 and CDR2: LGHNT, FRNRAP. With 0 bases removed from V and 7 bases from J, the gap between germline ends came to 9 bases. This chain's CDR3 is CASGLVGTDEAFF. For the CDR3, the DNA is TGTGCTAGTGGTTTGGTAGGGACGGATGAAGCTTTCTTT. The full variable domain, its missing parts supplied by reference TRBV12-5 and TRBJ1-1, is DARVTQTPRHKVTEMGQEVTMRCQPILGHNTVFWYRQTMMQGLELLAYFRNRAPLDDSGMPKDRFSAEMPDATLATLKIQPSEPRDSAVYFCASGLVGTDEAFFGQGTRLTVV.

This clonotype was found a few times. The chain has TRBV24-1 and TRBJ2-1; D call uncertain. The CDR3 is 13 residues long. V dropped 2 bases and J dropped 9 bases, with 10 bases sitting between them. Germline V lookup: CDR1 KGHDR, CDR2 SFDVKD. For the CDR3, the DNA is TGTGCCACCAGTGATTCCCGGTTGGGTGAGCAGTTCTTC. Protein sequence: CATSDSRLGEQFF.

This clonotype occurred many times. V and J are TRBV20-1 and TRBJ2-7, with a tentative D call TRBD1 (6 bases). The CDR3 has 15 residues. V gave up 2 bases and J gave up 3 bases, with 17 bases separating them. The germline V gene encodes CDR1 DFQATT and CDR2 SNEGSKA (reference sequence). The CDR3 coding sequence is TGCAGTGCTAGATCATGGGACACAGAACTCTACGAGCAGTACTTC. The encoded protein is CSARSWDTELYEQYF.

By share, this clonotype ranks as medium-sized. The chain links TRBV5-4 to TRBJ2-1; 11 positions match TRBD2. V lost 4 bases and J lost 0; bases outside the gene matches: 12. Germline CDR1 is SGHNT and CDR2 is YYREEE (reference sequence). The CDR3 is made up of 19 amino acids. CDR3 sequence (DNA): TGTGCCAGCAGCCCCGGGACTAGCGGAGTAAGGGGCTCCTACAATGAGCAGTTCTTC. Translating gives CASSPGTSGVRGSYNEQFF.

The table lists this clonotype with many counts. V and J are TRBV5-4 and TRBJ2-3; TRBD2 matches at 8 bases. Germline CDR1 and CDR2: SGHNT and YYREEE (reference sequence). This CDR3 spans 15 amino acids. Trimming at V came to 4 bases and at J to 3 bases, leaving 7 bases not matched to a gene. CDR3 nucleotide sequence: TGTGCCAGCAGCCGTAGCGGGGCGGGGACAGATACGCAGTATTTT. The encoded protein is CASSRSGAGTDTQYF.

Concerning this clonotype: A read error likely explains this, since a far larger clone differs by one base. This rearrangement joins TRBV28 to TRBJ2-1; 7 bases line up with TRBD1. V was pared by 2 bases and J by 10 bases, with 8 bases of the junction left unmatched. The germline gives CDR1 MDHEN, CDR2 SYDVKM. The CDR3 totals 14 residues. CDR3 residues: CASSLVRGRGEQFF. The CDR3 bases are TGTGCCAGCAGTTTAGTTAGGGGGCGCGGCGAGCAGTTCTTC. The full variable domain, rest sourced from reference TRBV28 and TRBJ2-1, is DVKVTQSSRYLVKRTGEKVFLECVQDMDHENMFWYRQDPGLGLRLIYFSYDVKMKEKGDIPEGYSVSREKKERFSLILESASTNQTSMYLCASSLVRGRGEQFFGPGTRLTVL.

At least ten counts were recorded for this clonotype. The chain employs TRBV18 and TRBJ1-6; no definite D call. Trimming took off 0 bases at V and 8 bases at J, with 8 bases between the two ends. Germline assignment: CDR1 KGHSH and CDR2 LQKENI. This CDR3 is built from 14 residues. The CDR3, as DNA: TGTGCCAGCTCACCACCTTCTGGGTATTCACCCCTCCACTTT. It yields the protein CASSPPSGYSPLHF.

In its sample, this clonotype was seen many times. This chain links TRBV24-1 with TRBJ2-1; 10 bases are shared with TRBD1. The CDR3 contains 16 residues. CDR1 and CDR2 from the germline V gene are KGHDR and SFDVKD. After removal of 4 bases from V and 4 bases from J, the junction contained 6 bases not matched to a gene. The DNA for the CDR3 is TGTGCCACCAGTGACTCCGGGACAGGGGAATACAATGAGCAGTTCTTC. This sequence encodes CATSDSGTGEYNEQFF.

By share, this clonotype counts as medium-sized (0.01 to 0.1%). The chain combines TRBV28 with TRBJ2-7; D unclear. V shed 5 bases and J shed 7 bases, with 15 bases lying between them. Germline V CDR1 and CDR2: MDHEN, SYDVKM. The length of the CDR3 is 13 residues. The CDR3 region is CASSKGSPWEQYF. The CDR3 DNA is TGTGCCAGCAGTAAGGGATCTCCGTGGGAGCAGTACTTC. Based on the CDR3 plus reference TRBV28 and TRBJ2-7, the full variable domain is DVKVTQSSRYLVKRTGEKVFLECVQDMDHENMFWYRQDPGLGLRLIYFSYDVKMKEKGDIPEGYSVSREKKERFSLILESASTNQTSMYLCASSKGSPWEQYFGPGTRLTVT.

This clonotype was detected many times. This chain uses TRBV28 with TRBJ2-6; D remains unclear. There are 17 residues in the CDR3. Germline-derived CDR1 and CDR2 are MDHEN and SYDVKM. Trimming stripped 2 bases from V and 0 bases from J, with 11 bases between. The CDR3: CASSLVVVSSGANVLTF. In DNA, the CDR3 is TGTGCCAGCAGTTTAGTGGTAGTATCCTCTGGGGCCAACGTCCTGACTTTC.

The chain links TRBV5-1 to TRBJ2-1, with TRBD2 identical over 12 bases. There are 14 residues in the CDR3. V trimming: 0 bases; J trimming: 10 bases; junction bases outside the gene matches: 2. Germline CDR1 reads SGHRS; CDR2 reads YFSETQ. Here the CDR3 reads CASSLVGLAGEQFF. Written as DNA, the CDR3 is TGCGCCAGCAGCTTGGTAGGACTAGCGGGAGAGCAGTTCTTC.

This clonotype was observed at least ten times. The V gene is TRBV24-1, the J gene TRBJ2-1; 8 bases match TRBD1. The junction had 9 bases not matched to a gene; V was cut back by 4 bases and J by 8 bases. There are 15 residues in the CDR3. Per germline, CDR1 KGHDR and CDR2 SFDVKD. For the CDR3, the DNA is TGTGCCACCAGTGACTACTGGACAGGGAGATATGAGCAGTTCTTC. The encoded protein is CATSDYWTGRYEQFF.

There are many counts of this clonotype. Here the CDR3 reads CASSPGTGMADTQYF. CDR3 nucleotides: TGTGCCAGCAGCCCAGGGACAGGGATGGCAGATACGCAGTATTTT. The chain has TRBV9 and TRBJ2-3, with 9 positions matching TRBD1. Per the germline V gene, CDR1 is SGDLS and CDR2 is YYNGEE. CDR3 length equals 15 residues. J lost 4 bases, V lost 4 bases, and 7 bases had no gene match.

The chain is built from TRBV15 and TRBJ1-2; D is ambiguous. Trimming pared 1 base from V and 4 bases from J, leaving 10 bases between. Germline CDR1 reads LNHNV; CDR2 reads YYDKDF (reference sequence). The CDR3 has 14 residues. The DNA for the CDR3 is TGTGCCACCAGCAGAGCATCGACGGGCTATGGCTACACCTTC. Translating it yields CATSRASTGYGYTF. Full variable domain (remainder filled in from reference TRBV15 and TRBJ1-2): DAMVIQNPRYQVTQFGKPVTLSCSQTLNHNVMYWYQQKSSQAPKLLFHYYDKDFNNEADTPDNFQSRRPNTSFCFLDIRSPGLGDTAMYLCATSRASTGYGYTFGSGTRLTVV.

The chain employs TRBV11-1 and TRBJ2-1; 12 bases are a match to TRBD2. V lost 5 bases, J lost 4 bases, and 18 bases stayed unmatched. CDR1 and CDR2 (germline): SGHAT, FQDESV (reference sequence). The CDR3 has 20 amino acids. CDR3: CASSQPGLAGSYSFYNEQFF. The CDR3 coding sequence is TGTGCCAGCAGCCAACCGGGACTAGCGGGCTCCTACAGTTTTTACAATGAGCAGTTCTTC.